This passage covers 20 T cell receptor beta chains from one sample sequenced in a study of cytomegalovirus exposure and HLA in healthy donors. Both 60 Vbeta primers and 13 Jbeta primers went into the PCR. Profiling relied on immunoSEQ multiplex PCR, and the TCRdb table lists in-frame clones only, not all of them. The table has about 220,000 clones, about 81% seen once. The source material was PBMCs. These receptors all stem from a man aged 40-49 years in good health and CMV-seropositive.

The chain employs TRBV25-1 and TRBJ1-2, with TRBD1 as a possible D gene (6 bases). Trimming took 4 bases from V and 5 from J, leaving 8 bases between them. The germline gives CDR1 MGHDK, CDR2 SYGVNS. This CDR3 comprises 12 residues. CDR3 sequence: CASSATGYGYTF. For the CDR3, the DNA is TGTGCCAGCAGTGCTACAGGGTATGGCTACACCTTC.

CDR3 protein: CALQGNEKLFF. In DNA, the CDR3 is TGTGCACTCCAGGGTAATGAAAAACTGTTTTTT. This sequence joins TRBV6-1 and TRBJ1-4, with a tentative D call TRBD1 (5 bases). Germline V lookup: CDR1 MNHNS, CDR2 SASEGT. CDR3 size: 11 residues.

This clone was recorded once. CDR3 nucleotides: TGCGCCAGCAGCCCTAGAACAGGGGGAGAGACTGAAGCTTTCTTT. Protein sequence: CASSPRTGGETEAFF. The rearrangement joins TRBV5-1 to TRBJ1-1; 8 bases align to TRBD1. From germline, CDR1 is SGHRS and CDR2 YFSETQ. This CDR3 is built from 15 residues. J was trimmed by 5 bases and V by 4 bases; bases with no gene match: 10. The variable domain in full, with the rest retrieved from reference TRBV5-1 and TRBJ1-1, is KAGVTQTPRYLIKTRGQQVTLSCSPISGHRSVSWYQQTPGQGLQFLFEYFSETQRNKGNFPGRFSGRQFSNSRSEMNVSTLELGDSALYLCASSPRTGGETEAFFGQGTRLTVV.

The genes are TRBV4-1 and TRBJ2-1, with TRBD2 matching over 13 bases. This CDR3 is 16 amino acids long. Germline assignment: CDR1 MGHRA and CDR2 YSYEKL. Trimming at V came to 4 bases and at J to 6 bases, leaving 6 bases not matched to a gene. The CDR3 reads CASSPRLAGGSNEQFF. The CDR3 nucleotides read TGCGCCAGCAGCCCGAGACTAGCGGGAGGTTCCAATGAGCAGTTCTTC.

The chain is built from TRBV19 and TRBJ1-1; D is uncertain. The CDR3 has 12 amino acids. The V end lost 10 bases, the J end lost 4 bases, and 13 bases lay between the germline ends. Germline V gene data show CDR1 as LNHDA and CDR2 as SQIVND (reference sequence). The CDR3 sequence: CATLWEGTEAFF. DNA of the CDR3: TGTGCCACCCTGTGGGAGGGCACTGAAGCTTTCTTT. Filled out from reference TRBV19 and TRBJ1-1, the complete variable domain reads DGGITQSPKYLFRKEGQNVTLSCEQNLNHDAMYWYRQDPGQGLRLIYYSQIVNDFQKGDIAEGYSVSREKKESFPLTVTSAQKNPTAFYLCATLWEGTEAFFGQGTRLTVV.

A remark on this clone: Other DNA sequences in this sample translate to the same CDR3. The V gene is TRBV7-2, the J gene TRBJ2-5; no definite D call. The CDR3 is 13 amino acids. V was trimmed by 2 bases and J by 1 base, leaving 5 bases between them. The V gene's germline CDR1 is SGHTA and CDR2 FQGNSA. In DNA form, the CDR3 reads TGTGCCAGCAGCTTAACACCCCAAGAGACCCAGTACTTC. Its protein product is CASSLTPQETQYF.

The chain links TRBV28 to TRBJ2-5, with D possibly TRBD2 on 6 matching bases. The CDR3 has 15 amino acids. Between the trimmed V and J ends, which lost 4 bases and 5 bases, there was a span of 17 bases. Germline CDR1 and CDR2: MDHEN and SYDVKM. The CDR3, as DNA: TGTGCCAGCAGTTGGGGTTCTTCCGCGGGGGAGACCCAGTACTTC. It codes for CASSWGSSAGETQYF.

V is TRBV4-1 and J is TRBJ2-7, with no clear D. This CDR3 has 13 residues. Germline V lookup: CDR1 MGHRA, CDR2 YSYEKL. Deletions cut 5 bases from V and 3 bases from J, with 11 bases between. The CDR3 bases are TGCGCCAGCAGCTTTGACAAGAACTACGAGCAGTACTTC. As protein: CASSFDKNYEQYF.

This chain uses TRBV4-1 with TRBJ1-5, with D possibly TRBD1 on 5 matching bases. This CDR3 is built from 14 residues. With 1 base removed from V and 4 bases from J, the gap between germline ends came to 8 bases. Germline values: CDR1 MGHRA, CDR2 YSYEKL. The CDR3, as DNA: TGCGCCAGCAGCCAAGTGGACACAAATCAGCCCCAGCATTTT. Protein sequence: CASSQVDTNQPQHF.

The CDR3 sequence: CASSLQGWNQPQHF. The CDR3 coding sequence is TGTGCCAGCAGTTTACAGGGATGGAATCAGCCCCAGCATTTT. This rearrangement joins TRBV27 to TRBJ1-5, with D perhaps matching TRBD1 (5 bases). The length of the CDR3 is 14 residues. With 2 bases removed from V and 4 bases from J, the gap between germline ends came to 9 bases. Germline V gene sequence: CDR1 MNHEY, CDR2 SMNVEV (reference sequence).

The genes are TRBV6-1 and TRBJ1-1, with a tentative D call TRBD1 (6 bases). The CDR3 runs to 13 residues. Germline CDR1 and CDR2: MNHNS and SASEGT. Deletions cut 7 bases from V and 8 bases from J, with 17 bases between. This chain's CDR3 is CASTLGGLMEAFF. The DNA for the CDR3 is TGTGCCAGCACCCTTGGGGGCCTGATGGAAGCTTTCTTT.

This sequence joins TRBV19 and TRBJ2-5; TRBD2 is a possible D gene (6 bases). Germline V gene data show CDR1 as LNHDA and CDR2 as SQIVND (reference sequence). V was trimmed by 5 bases and J by 4 bases, leaving 14 bases between them. CDR3 size: 14 residues. CDR3 DNA: TGTGCCAGTAGTGTCGGGACTCGTGGAGAGACCCAGTACTTC. Its translation: CASSVGTRGETQYF. The full variable domain, rest sourced from reference TRBV19 and TRBJ2-5, is DGGITQSPKYLFRKEGQNVTLSCEQNLNHDAMYWYRQDPGQGLRLIYYSQIVNDFQKGDIAEGYSVSREKKESFPLTVTSAQKNPTAFYLCASSVGTRGETQYFGPGTRLLVL.

In its sample, this clone was seen once. V gene TRBV30 combines with J gene TRBJ2-7; no clear D. V lost 5 bases, J lost 5 bases, and 10 bases lay in between. CDR1 and CDR2 (germline): GTSNPN, SVGIG (reference sequence). The CDR3 covers 11 residues. CDR3 amino acids: CAWVMSHEQYF. The CDR3 nucleotides are TGTGCCTGGGTGATGAGTCACGAGCAGTACTTC.

The rearrangement links TRBV19 to TRBJ1-1; 7 bases fit TRBD1. The CDR3 has 16 residues. The germline V gene has CDR1 LNHDA and CDR2 SQIVND (reference sequence). Trimming cost V 1 base and J 5 bases; bases outside gene matches: 10. CDR3: CASSIGGQGEFTEAFF. CDR3 coding DNA: TGTGCCAGTAGTATAGGCGGCCAGGGGGAGTTTACTGAAGCTTTCTTT.

The V gene is TRBV7-3, the J gene TRBJ2-3, with a tentative D call TRBD1 (6 bases). Germline V gene sequence: CDR1 SGHTA, CDR2 FQGTGA. The CDR3 length is 16 residues. V dropped 5 bases and J dropped 0 bases, with 15 bases sitting between them. CDR3 sequence (DNA): TGTGCCAGCAGCGCAGGACAGCATTCTAGCACAGATACGCAGTATTTT. This codes for CASSAGQHSSTDTQYF.

The chain combines TRBV5-5 with TRBJ2-2, with unresolved D. Germline V gene data show CDR1 as SGHKS and CDR2 as YYEKEE (reference sequence). CDR3 length: 17 residues. V shed 0 bases and J shed 1 base, with 13 bases lying between them. DNA for the CDR3: TGTGCCAGCAGCTTGGCGGTTGGTCATGTGAACACCGGGGAGCTGTTTTTT. Translated, it gives CASSLAVGHVNTGELFF.

This rearrangement joins TRBV29-1 to TRBJ2-3; 14 nucleotides match TRBD2. Trimming took 3 bases from V and 3 from J; bases not matched to a gene: 5. The CDR3 length is 16 residues. CDR1 and CDR2 from the germline V gene are SQVTM and ANQGSEA. CDR3 in DNA: TGCAGCGTTGACGGACTAGCGGGAGGTATGACAGATACGCAGTATTTT. Translating it yields CSVDGLAGGMTDTQYF.

V and J are TRBV6-6 and TRBJ2-1, with 11 bases fitting TRBD2. CDR3 size: 16 residues. V lost 5 bases and J lost 2; bases outside the gene matches: 5. The germline gives CDR1 MNHNY, CDR2 SVGAGI (reference sequence). CDR3 sequence (DNA): TGTGCCAGCAGTACGCCGACTAGCGGGACCTACAATGAGCAGTTCTTC. It is translated as CASSTPTSGTYNEQFF.

The genes are TRBV6-4 and TRBJ2-1; 11 bases fit TRBD2. V dropped 3 bases and J dropped 6; count of bases not matched to a gene: 1. The CDR3 loop spans 14 amino acids. Germline CDR1 is MRHNA and CDR2 is SNTAGT. The CDR3 loop reads CASSELAGVNEQFF. The CDR3 DNA reads TGTGCCAGCAGTGAACTAGCGGGAGTCAATGAGCAGTTCTTC.

The chain has TRBV5-1 and TRBJ1-4; 9 bases map to TRBD1. After removal of 0 bases from V and 5 bases from J, the junction contained 5 bases not matched to a gene. The CDR3 consists of 16 residues. Looked up from germline, CDR1 is SGHRS and CDR2 is YFSETQ. CDR3 in amino acids: CASSLGMGTGNEKLFF. DNA for the CDR3: TGCGCCAGCAGCTTGGGTATGGGGACAGGGAATGAAAAACTGTTTTTT.